This entry lists 21 T cell receptor beta chains sequenced from one sample in a study of blood T cell repertoires in COVID-19. Sequencing was performed with immunoSEQ multiplex PCR; in TCRdb, only in-frame clones are kept and a portion is missing. The data show around 220,000 clones, with 75% to 85% seen just once and around 7% held by the top ten. Sequenced: PBMCs or T cells enriched from blood (not recorded which). Receptors were obtained from a woman in her 40s with acute COVID-19.

The chain uses TRBV5-1 and TRBJ2-7, with a possible D match to TRBD1 (5 bases). Germline V gene data show CDR1 as SGHRS and CDR2 as YFSETQ. CDR3 length equals 16 residues. With 0 bases removed from V and 0 bases from J, the gap between germline ends came to 13 bases. Here the CDR3 reads CASSLAWGPNSYEQYF. The DNA for the CDR3 is TGCGCCAGCAGCTTGGCCTGGGGCCCAAACTCCTACGAGCAGTACTTC.

V gene TRBV7-2 combines with J gene TRBJ2-2, with D tentatively TRBD2 (7 bases). V was clipped by 4 bases and J by 7 bases, with 19 bases between them. This CDR3 region has 16 residues. The germline gives CDR1 SGHTA, CDR2 FQGNSA. In DNA, the CDR3 is TGTGCCAGCAGCTCCAGAGGGGGGGGTTCCCGCGGGGAGCTGTTTTTT. Translated, it gives CASSSRGGGSRGELFF.

J is TRBJ2-7 and V is TRBV5-4, with 10 bases identical to TRBD1. The CDR3 length is 15 residues. Per the germline V gene, CDR1 is SGHNT and CDR2 is YYREEE (reference sequence). The ends lost 6 bases at V and 4 bases at J; junction bases unmatched: 10. CDR3 in amino acids: CASTLGGQGQYEQYF. The CDR3 nucleotides are TGTGCCAGCACGCTAGGGGGACAGGGGCAATACGAGCAGTACTTC.

This clone was seen once. The V call is TRBV28, the J call TRBJ2-5, with TRBD1 as a possible D gene (6 bases). The ends were cut back, 10 bases at V and 1 base at J, with 13 bases in the middle. Per the germline V gene, CDR1 is MDHEN and CDR2 is SYDVKM. The CDR3 totals 13 residues. The CDR3 DNA sequence: TGTGCCATCTACCAGACAGGCCAAGAGACCCAGTACTTC. Translated: CAIYQTGQETQYF. Together with reference TRBV28 and TRBJ2-5, the CDR3 gives the full variable domain: DVKVTQSSRYLVKRTGEKVFLECVQDMDHENMFWYRQDPGLGLRLIYFSYDVKMKEKGDIPEGYSVSREKKERFSLILESASTNQTSMYLCAIYQTGQETQYFGPGTRLLVL.

J is TRBJ1-3 and V is TRBV9; D ambiguous. This CDR3 has 15 amino acids. Deletions cut 2 bases from V and 2 bases from J, with 11 bases between. Per the germline V gene, CDR1 is SGDLS and CDR2 is YYNGEE. In nucleotides, the CDR3 is TGTGCCAGCAGCGTTTCGGGTGCAACTGGAAACACCATATATTTT. Its protein product is CASSVSGATGNTIYF.

This chain links TRBV5-1 with TRBJ1-5; the match to TRBD1 covers 7 bases. The CDR3 runs to 15 residues. V trimming: 4 bases; J trimming: 3 bases; junction bases outside the gene matches: 7. CDR1 is SGHRS, CDR2 YFSETQ, per germline. In DNA form, the CDR3 reads TGCGCCAGCAGCGCCGGGACAGCTAACAATCAGCCCCAGCATTTT. This translates into CASSAGTANNQPQHF. Looking up the rest from reference TRBV5-1 and TRBJ1-5 gives the full variable domain: KAGVTQTPRYLIKTRGQQVTLSCSPISGHRSVSWYQQTPGQGLQFLFEYFSETQRNKGNFPGRFSGRQFSNSRSEMNVSTLELGDSALYLCASSAGTANNQPQHFGDGTRLSIL.

V is TRBV27 and J is TRBJ2-1; 10 bases line up with TRBD2. Per germline, CDR1 MNHEY and CDR2 SMNVEV (reference sequence). CDR3 size: 15 residues. The junction had 9 bases not matched to a gene; V was cut back by 6 bases and J by 7 bases. DNA of the CDR3: TGTGCCAGCAGCCCCTTAGCGGGAGGAGGAAATGAGCAGTTCTTC. Encoded protein: CASSPLAGGGNEQFF.

This chain links TRBV6-2 or TRBV6-3 with TRBJ1-2, with D perhaps TRBD1 (5 bases). The CDR3 is 15 residues long. Germline assignment: CDR1 MNHEY and CDR2 SVGEGT. The ends were cut back, 0 bases at V and 6 bases at J, with 14 bases in the middle. CDR3 sequence reads: CASSYSQGSVHGYTF. CDR3 coding DNA: TGTGCCAGCAGTTACTCTCAGGGAAGTGTCCATGGCTACACCTTC.

The V call is TRBV21-1, the J call TRBJ1-3. TRBV21-1 is deemed a pseudogene. CDR3 size: 17 residues. For the CDR3, the DNA is TGTGCCAGCAGCAAAGGGCGGGGCGGACGTTTTGGAAACACCATATATTTT. It is translated as CASSKGRGGRFGNTIYF.

The chain employs TRBV6-5 and TRBJ2-7; TRBD1 might be the D (6 bases). The CDR3 runs to 15 residues. Trimming left V 6 bases short and J 0 bases short, with 15 bases between. Germline V gene data show CDR1 as MNHEY and CDR2 as SVGAGI. The CDR3: CASRLNRDLSYEQYF. Here the CDR3 DNA reads TGTGCCAGCAGGCTTAACAGGGACCTCTCCTACGAGCAGTACTTC.

The chain recombines TRBV6-5 with TRBJ2-7, with TRBD1 matching 10 bases. CDR3 length equals 15 residues. Trimming at V came to 8 bases and at J to 5 bases, leaving 12 bases not matched to a gene. Germline V gene sequence: CDR1 MNHEY, CDR2 SVGAGI. The CDR3 DNA is TGTGCCAGCCTGGTCAGGACAGGGGGTCTTAACGAGCAGTACTTC. The encoded protein is CASLVRTGGLNEQYF.

The chain carries TRBV27 and TRBJ1-1; D unclear. The CDR3 spans 14 residues. V lost 7 bases, J lost 3 bases, and 15 bases lay in between. Germline CDR1 MNHEY, CDR2 SMNVEV (reference sequence). The CDR3 loop is CASTRSNGDTEAFF. The DNA for the CDR3 is TGTGCCAGCACAAGGAGTAACGGCGACACTGAAGCTTTCTTT.

The V gene is TRBV5-1, the J gene TRBJ1-1; the match to TRBD1 covers 11 bases. The CDR3 is made up of 17 amino acids. V shed 4 bases, J shed 6 bases, and the junction held 14 bases outside the gene matches. Germline values: CDR1 SGHRS, CDR2 YFSETQ. CDR3 in amino acids: CASSTRTGGAGSPEAFF. In DNA, the CDR3 is TGCGCCAGCAGCACCCGGACAGGGGGCGCTGGGTCCCCTGAAGCTTTCTTT.

This clone was observed a handful of times. V usage is TRBV2 and J usage is TRBJ1-5; D is possibly TRBD1 (6 bases). The CDR3 is 17 amino acids. Germline V gives CDR1 SNHLY, CDR2 FYNNEI. Trimming took off 4 bases at V and 2 bases at J, with 18 bases between the two ends. CDR3 protein: CASSGPNRASGNQPQHF. CDR3 bases: TGTGCCAGCAGTGGCCCGAACAGGGCTTCTGGCAATCAGCCCCAGCATTTT.

This clone was observed a few times. CDR3 nucleotide sequence: TGTGCCAGCAGCGTAGGGCACGCCCCCCAAGAGACCCAGTACTTC. Translation gives CASSVGHAPQETQYF. The rearrangement uses TRBV9 and TRBJ2-5; no clear D gene. V was pared by 0 bases and J by 1 base, with 10 bases between. Per germline, CDR1 SGDLS and CDR2 YYNGEE. This CDR3 comprises 15 residues.

The chain links TRBV5-1 to TRBJ1-4; 8 nucleotides agree with TRBD1. The CDR3 contains 15 residues. Germline CDR1 is SGHRS and CDR2 is YFSETQ. With V trimmed by 4 bases and J by 7 bases, 9 bases remained unmatched. CDR3 sequence reads: CASSRGQGGGEKLFF. CDR3 bases: TGCGCCAGCAGCCGTGGACAGGGCGGGGGTGAAAAACTGTTTTTT.

CDR3 residues: CAWETGANTEAFF. CDR3 sequence (DNA): TGTGCCTGGGAAACAGGGGCCAACACTGAAGCTTTCTTT. The chain couples TRBV30 to TRBJ1-1, with 7 bases fitting TRBD1. V lost 5 bases and J lost 2; bases outside the gene matches: 5. Germline V gene sequence: CDR1 GTSNPN, CDR2 SVGIG (reference sequence). CDR3 length: 13 amino acids.

The chain is built from TRBV9 and TRBJ1-1, with D tentatively TRBD1 (5 bases). The length of the CDR3 is 14 residues. V lost 4 bases to trimming and J lost 3 bases, with 13 bases between them. Per the germline V gene, CDR1 is SGDLS and CDR2 is YYNGEE. In DNA form, the CDR3 reads TGTGCCAGCAGCAAATCCCCGGGGGACACTGAAGCTTTCTTT. Protein product: CASSKSPGDTEAFF.

The chain's CDR3 is CSVERGTGGNYGYTF. The DNA of the CDR3 is TGCAGCGTTGAACGGGGGACGGGGGGTAACTATGGCTACACCTTC. The V and J genes are TRBV29-1 and TRBJ1-2; D might be TRBD1 (5 bases). Germline V gene lookup returns CDR1 SQVTM and CDR2 ANQGSEA. This CDR3 has 15 residues. V lost 2 bases to trimming and J lost 1 base, with 14 bases between them.

This rearrangement joins TRBV6-5 to TRBJ2-2; TRBD2 might be the D (5 bases). The CDR3 length is 10 residues. V lost 10 bases, J lost 13 bases, and 13 bases lay in between. The germline CDR1 and CDR2 sequences are MNHEY and SVGAGI. This chain's CDR3 is CANPDEGLFF. Written as DNA, the CDR3 is TGTGCCAACCCGGACGAGGGGCTGTTTTTT.

The chain links TRBV6-5 to TRBJ1-5; a possible D gene is TRBD1 (5 bases). V was shortened by 6 bases and J by 0 bases, with 12 bases between the two germline ends. The CDR3 has 15 residues. The germline V gene has CDR1 MNHEY and CDR2 SVGAGI. CDR3 region: CASSGGDFSNQPQHF. The CDR3 region has the DNA TGTGCCAGCAGCGGAGGGGATTTTAGCAATCAGCCCCAGCATTTT.